These 21 T cell receptor beta chains were all obtained from the same sample, sequenced in a study of post-analysis software for immune sequencing data. Regarding the study as a whole: Patients used four to six TRBV segments, including TRBV5-6, TRBV5-1 and TRBV20-1, more often than controls.

Included in the TCR beta cDNA libraries were unique molecular identifiers. Via MiXCR, TCRdb re-called the PCR reads, giving one row per CDR3 protein. The sample consists of hundreds of thousands of distinct CDR3 sequences, approximately 57% of them appearing once. No antigen is known for these receptors. Sequenced input: blood. The receptor set was obtained from a girl between 5 and 17 years old with multiple sclerosis.

In this sample, this clonotype turned up a few times. V is TRBV7-2 and J is TRBJ2-3, with 10 bases fitting TRBD2. Germline CDR1 and CDR2: SGHTA and FQGNSA. The trim removed 3 bases at V and 0 bases at J, leaving 3 bases unmatched. CDR3 length: 16 residues. The CDR3 region is CASSLGLARSTDTQYF. CDR3 nucleotide sequence: TGTGCCAGCAGCTTGGGACTAGCGAGGAGCACAGATACGCAGTATTTT.

The chain employs TRBV4-2 and TRBJ2-5, with D possibly being TRBD2 (5 bases). The V and J ends lost 1 base and 11 bases respectively, with 20 bases between them. The CDR3 is 15 residues long. Germline values: CDR1 LGHNA, CDR2 YNFKEQ. The CDR3 DNA follows: TGTGCCAGCAGCCAAGCGGACTCCCGGGTGGTGGAGCAGTACTTC. Its protein product is CASSQADSRVVEQYF.

This chain uses TRBV29-1 with TRBJ1-1, with a tentative D call TRBD1 (6 bases). This CDR3 comprises 13 residues. Germline V gene data show CDR1 as SQVTM and CDR2 as ANQGSEA. The V gene lost 7 bases and the J gene lost 0 bases, with 12 bases spanning the gap. CDR3 bases: TGCAGCGCCGGTGGGGGCATGAACACTGAAGCTTTCTTT. Its translation is CSAGGGMNTEAFF. Full variable domain (missing parts from reference TRBV29-1 and TRBJ1-1): SAVISQKPSRDICQRGTSLTIQCQVDSQVTMMFWYRQQPGQSLTLIATANQGSEATYESGFVIDKFPISRPNLTFSTLTVSNMSPEDSSIYLCSAGGGMNTEAFFGQGTRLTVV.

The chain couples TRBV3-1 to TRBJ2-1; D gene ambiguous. The germline CDR1 and CDR2 sequences are LGHDT and YNNKEL (reference sequence). V lost 1 base and J lost 6, with 4 bases in between. CDR3 size: 12 residues. The CDR3 sequence is CASSQVANEQFF. For the CDR3, the DNA is TGTGCCAGCAGCCAAGTCGCCAATGAGCAGTTCTTC.

Only a few counts were recorded for this clonotype. This chain's CDR3 is CASSFRDLAYEQYF. DNA of the CDR3: TGTGCCAGCAGTTTTCGGGACTTGGCCTACGAGCAGTACTTC. This chain links TRBV6-1 with TRBJ2-7, with D perhaps TRBD2 (6 bases). The CDR3 is 14 amino acids. Trimming stripped 5 bases from V and 2 bases from J, with 13 bases between. In germline, CDR1 is MNHNS, CDR2 SASEGT.

This clonotype was recorded once. The rearrangement links TRBV20-1 to TRBJ1-5; the D is unclear. With 0 bases removed from V and 4 bases from J, the gap between germline ends came to 7 bases. CDR3 length: 13 amino acids. The germline gives CDR1 DFQATT, CDR2 SNEGSKA (reference sequence). The CDR3 coding sequence is TGCAGTGCTAGAGAGTCCAGGAATCAGCCCCAGCATTTT. This codes for CSARESRNQPQHF.

V and J are TRBV29-1 and TRBJ2-1, with TRBD1 matching over 8 bases. CDR3 length: 13 amino acids. Trimming at V came to 7 bases and at J to 3 bases, leaving 5 bases not matched to a gene. Germline CDR1 is SQVTM and CDR2 is ANQGSEA. The CDR3 spells CSARQGLYNEQFF. The CDR3, as DNA: TGCAGCGCCCGACAGGGGCTCTACAATGAGCAGTTCTTC.

This clonotype came up once. The rearrangement links TRBV12-3 or TRBV12-4 to TRBJ2-7; no clear D gene. With the DNA end fitting TRBJ1-2 better, the J assignment may be wrong. The length of the CDR3 is 13 residues. CDR3 in amino acids: CASSFERSYGYTF. CDR3 coding DNA: TGTGCCAGCAGTTTTGAACGGTCCTATGGCTACACCTTC.

This clonotype has more than one count but fewer than ten. The rearrangement joins TRBV5-1 to TRBJ1-5; tentative D call: TRBD1 (5 bases). This CDR3 has 11 amino acids. From germline, CDR1 is SGHRS and CDR2 YFSETQ. Trimming took off 4 bases at V and 6 bases at J, with 5 bases between the two ends. The CDR3 is CASSQGQPQHF. For the CDR3, the DNA is TGCGCCAGCAGCCAGGGTCAGCCCCAGCATTTT.

This rearrangement joins TRBV15 to TRBJ2-2; TRBD2 aligns across 7 bases. The germline V gene has CDR1 LNHNV and CDR2 YYDKDF (reference sequence). The ends lost 5 bases at V and 4 bases at J; junction bases unmatched: 10. CDR3 size: 16 residues. The CDR3 spells CATSPGGYGTTGELFF. CDR3 in DNA: TGTGCCACCAGCCCCGGGGGGTATGGGACCACCGGGGAGCTGTTTTTT.

In its sample, this clonotype was seen a few times. V usage is TRBV25-1 and J usage is TRBJ2-7; perhaps TRBD1 as D (5 bases). V dropped 7 bases and J dropped 3 bases, with 13 bases sitting between them. Per the germline V gene, CDR1 is MGHDK and CDR2 is SYGVNS. The length of the CDR3 is 13 residues. CDR3 loop: CASIGAPFYEQYF. The CDR3 DNA reads TGTGCCAGCATTGGGGCTCCTTTCTACGAGCAGTACTTC.

This clonotype was counted a few times. The CDR3 DNA follows: TGTGCCAGCAGCCCGGGGGTATTTGGCGCCGGGCAGTACTTC. Translation gives CASSPGVFGAGQYF. V is TRBV7-9 and J is TRBJ2-5, with D maybe TRBD2 (6 bases). The CDR3 runs to 14 residues. Germline CDR1 reads SEHNR; CDR2 reads FQNEAQ (reference sequence). The germline V and J ends were trimmed by 5 bases and 11 bases, with 21 bases remaining between them.

The chain carries TRBV5-1 and TRBJ2-1; 8 nucleotides match TRBD2. The germline V gene has CDR1 SGHRS and CDR2 YFSETQ. J was trimmed by 1 base and V by 6 bases; bases with no gene match: 6. The CDR3 sequence is 15 residues long. The CDR3 region is CASTAGGWSYNEQFF. The CDR3 DNA sequence: TGCGCCAGCACTGCGGGGGGCTGGTCCTACAATGAGCAGTTCTTC.

CDR3 loop: CASSLTTTRTQYF. CDR3 coding DNA: TGTGCCAGCAGCCTCACAACGACAAGAACGCAGTATTTT. The J gene is TRBJ2-3, the V gene TRBV14; D remains ambiguous. This CDR3 is built from 13 residues. Trimming removed 4 bases from V and 9 bases from J, with 14 bases in between. Per the germline V gene, CDR1 is SGHDN and CDR2 is FVKESK.

This clonotype was seen more than once but under ten times. V is TRBV11-2 and J is TRBJ2-1, with 10 bases that match TRBD2. CDR1 and CDR2 from the germline V gene are SGHAT and FQNNGV. There are 16 residues in the CDR3. V dropped 3 bases and J dropped 0; count of bases not matched to a gene: 2. CDR3 amino acids: CASSFGTSVSYNEQFF. DNA of the CDR3: TGTGCCAGCAGCTTCGGGACTAGCGTCTCCTACAATGAGCAGTTCTTC. The whole variable domain, filled in from reference TRBV11-2 and TRBJ2-1, reads EAGVAQSPRYKIIEKRQSVAFWCNPISGHATLYWYQQILGQGPKLLIQFQNNGVVDDSQLPKDRFSAERLKGVDSTLKIQPAKLEDSAVYLCASSFGTSVSYNEQFFGPGTRLTVL.

V usage is TRBV29-1 and J usage is TRBJ2-3, with a weak D call TRBD1 (6 bases). Germline V gene sequence: CDR1 SQVTM, CDR2 ANQGSEA. This CDR3 comprises 14 residues. Between the trimmed V and J ends, which lost 4 bases and 6 bases, there was a span of 17 bases. CDR3 DNA: TGCAGCGTTGCATTGCGACAGGCAAGGGATACGCAGTATTTT. This encodes CSVALRQARDTQYF.

This clonotype was detected a few times. The chain has TRBV7-3 and TRBJ2-7; D is undetermined. CDR1 is SGHTA, CDR2 FQGTGA, per germline. This CDR3 is built from 11 residues. V shed 3 bases and J shed 5 bases, with 5 bases lying between them. The CDR3 bases are TGTGCCAGCAGCTTCACCGACGAGCAGTACTTC. Amino acids: CASSFTDEQYF.

The V and J genes are TRBV3-1 and TRBJ2-7; 7 bases line up with TRBD1. The CDR3 spans 16 residues. CDR1 and CDR2 (germline): LGHDT, YNNKEL (reference sequence). J was trimmed by 0 bases and V by 4 bases; bases with no gene match: 9. CDR3 DNA sequence: TGTGCCAGCAGCCTAAATTTGGACAGGACCTCCTACGAGCAGTACTTC. It is translated as CASSLNLDRTSYEQYF.

The rearrangement joins TRBV6-5 to TRBJ2-6; TRBD2 matches 13 bases. From germline, CDR1 is MNHEY and CDR2 SVGAGI. This CDR3 is built from 18 residues. V was pared by 1 base and J by 2 bases, with 2 bases of the junction left unmatched. This CDR3 reads CASSYFGLAGAGANVLTF. In DNA, the CDR3 is TGTGCCAGCAGTTACTTTGGACTAGCGGGAGCTGGGGCCAACGTCCTGACTTTC.

The V and J genes are TRBV5-1 and TRBJ2-1; D is possibly TRBD1 or TRBD2 (5 bases each). This CDR3 spans 13 amino acids. V gave up 1 base and J gave up 12 bases, with 14 bases separating them. The germline V gene encodes CDR1 SGHRS and CDR2 YFSETQ. CDR3 coding DNA: TGCGCCAGCAGCTTGAAGTCGGGGCCCGCGCAGTTCTTC. Protein sequence: CASSLKSGPAQFF.

This clonotype is a singleton in its sample. The chain employs TRBV7-8 and TRBJ2-1, with unresolved D. The CDR3 totals 16 residues. CDR1 and CDR2 (germline): SGHVS, FQNEAQ. V was clipped by 0 bases and J by 2 bases, with 11 bases between them. CDR3 sequence reads: CASSLAIGRPYNEQFF. CDR3 in DNA: TGTGCCAGCAGCTTAGCGATAGGCCGACCCTACAATGAGCAGTTCTTC. Filled out from reference TRBV7-8 and TRBJ2-1, the complete variable domain reads GAGVSQSPRYKVAKRGQDVALRCDPISGHVSLFWYQQALGQGPEFLTYFQNEAQLDKSGLPSDRFFAERPEGSVSTLKIQRTQQEDSAVYLCASSLAIGRPYNEQFFGPGTRLTVL.